This T cell receptor (beta chain) derives from a study of blood T cells in healthy people across ages. V shed 4 bases, J shed 2 bases, and the junction held 8 bases outside the gene matches. CDR3 length: 18 residues. Germline V gives CDR1 SGHAT, CDR2 FQNNGV. A note on this clonotype: Its target is unknown.

General study results and limits: In older individuals, TCR beta diversity per million T cells was lower, falling roughly linearly with age.

A J-beta primer mix and a sample-barcoded 5' primer were used in a second PCR of roughly 6 to 11 cycles. TCRdb independently ran MiXCR on the 5' RACE reads; one entry per CDR3 protein. The data show 700,000 to 950,000 distinct CDR3 sequences, about 62% seen once. This sequence joins TRBV11-2 and TRBJ2-6; 10 positions agree with TRBD1. The sequence derives from a man aged 25 to 45 in good health. Sequencing was done on a sample of blood. CDR3 loop: CASSYLPGTGAGANVLTF. CDR3 bases: TGTGCCAGCAGCTACCTTCCCGGGACAGGGGCTGGGGCCAACGTCCTGACTTTC.